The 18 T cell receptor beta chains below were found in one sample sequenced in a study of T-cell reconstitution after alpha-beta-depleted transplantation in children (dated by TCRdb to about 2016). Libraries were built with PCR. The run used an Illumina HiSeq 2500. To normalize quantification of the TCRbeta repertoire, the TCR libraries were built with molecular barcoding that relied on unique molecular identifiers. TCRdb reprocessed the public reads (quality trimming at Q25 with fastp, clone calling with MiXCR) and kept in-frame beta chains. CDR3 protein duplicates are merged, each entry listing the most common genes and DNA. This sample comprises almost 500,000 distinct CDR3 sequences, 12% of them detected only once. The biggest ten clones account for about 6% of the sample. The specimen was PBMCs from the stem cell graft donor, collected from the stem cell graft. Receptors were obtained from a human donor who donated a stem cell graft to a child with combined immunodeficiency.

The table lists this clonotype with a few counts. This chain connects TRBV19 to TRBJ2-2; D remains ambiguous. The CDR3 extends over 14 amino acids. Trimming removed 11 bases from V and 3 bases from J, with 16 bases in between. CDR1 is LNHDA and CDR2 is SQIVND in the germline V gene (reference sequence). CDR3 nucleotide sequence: TGTGCCTCCCAGGAGCTAACCGACACCGGGGAGCTGTTTTTT. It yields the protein CASQELTDTGELFF. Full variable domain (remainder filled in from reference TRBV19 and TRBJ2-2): DGGITQSPKYLFRKEGQNVTLSCEQNLNHDAMYWYRQDPGQGLRLIYYSQIVNDFQKGDIAEGYSVSREKKESFPLTVTSAQKNPTAFYLCASQELTDTGELFFGEGSRLTVL.

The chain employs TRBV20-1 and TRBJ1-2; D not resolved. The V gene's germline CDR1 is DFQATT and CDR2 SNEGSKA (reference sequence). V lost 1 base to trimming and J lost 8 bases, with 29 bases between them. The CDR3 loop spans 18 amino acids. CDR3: CSARVPPEKGLSRRGYTF. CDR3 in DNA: TGCAGTGCTAGAGTCCCTCCAGAGAAGGGCCTGTCGAGGAGGGGCTACACCTTC.

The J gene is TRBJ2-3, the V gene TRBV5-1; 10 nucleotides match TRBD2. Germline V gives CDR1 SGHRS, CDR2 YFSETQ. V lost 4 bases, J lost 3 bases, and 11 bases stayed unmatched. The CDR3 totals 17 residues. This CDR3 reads CASSSIPGLASTDTQYF. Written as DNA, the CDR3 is TGCGCCAGCAGCAGTATACCGGGACTAGCGAGTACAGATACGCAGTATTTT.

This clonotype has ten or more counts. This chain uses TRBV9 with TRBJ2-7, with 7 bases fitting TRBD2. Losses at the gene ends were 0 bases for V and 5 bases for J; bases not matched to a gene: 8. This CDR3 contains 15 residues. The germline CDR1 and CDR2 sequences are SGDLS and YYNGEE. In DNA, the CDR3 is TGTGCCAGCAGCGTAGAGGGCGGGAGTCTCGACGAGCAGTACTTC. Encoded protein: CASSVEGGSLDEQYF.

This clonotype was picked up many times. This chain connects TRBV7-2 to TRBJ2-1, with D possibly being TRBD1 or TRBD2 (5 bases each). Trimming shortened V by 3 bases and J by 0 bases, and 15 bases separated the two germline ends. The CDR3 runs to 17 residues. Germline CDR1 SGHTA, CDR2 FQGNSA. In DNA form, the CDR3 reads TGTGCCAGCAGCTTTAGGGGAGTGACGAACTCCTACAATGAGCAGTTCTTC. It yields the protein CASSFRGVTNSYNEQFF.

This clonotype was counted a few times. CDR3 residues: CASSLWTGYTDTQYF. The CDR3 DNA reads as TGTGCCAGCAGCCTGTGGACAGGTTATACAGATACGCAGTATTTT. The V and J genes are TRBV6-1 and TRBJ2-3; TRBD1 aligns across 7 bases. The V gene end was trimmed by 6 bases and the J gene end by 3 bases; junction bases not matched to a gene: 9. Germline values: CDR1 MNHNS, CDR2 SASEGT. The CDR3 extends over 15 amino acids.

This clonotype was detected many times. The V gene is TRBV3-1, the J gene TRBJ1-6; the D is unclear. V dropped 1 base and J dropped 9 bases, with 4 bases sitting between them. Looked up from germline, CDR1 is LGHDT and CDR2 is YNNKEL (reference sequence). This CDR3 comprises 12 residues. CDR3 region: CASSQGSSPLHF. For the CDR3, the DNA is TGTGCCAGCAGCCAAGGCTCTTCACCCCTCCACTTT.

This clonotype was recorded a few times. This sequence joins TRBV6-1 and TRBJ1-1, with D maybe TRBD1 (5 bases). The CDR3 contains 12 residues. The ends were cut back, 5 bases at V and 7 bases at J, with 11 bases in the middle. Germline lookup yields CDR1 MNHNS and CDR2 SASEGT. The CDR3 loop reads CASSPPDSEAFF. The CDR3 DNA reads TGTGCCAGCAGTCCTCCCGACAGTGAAGCTTTCTTT.

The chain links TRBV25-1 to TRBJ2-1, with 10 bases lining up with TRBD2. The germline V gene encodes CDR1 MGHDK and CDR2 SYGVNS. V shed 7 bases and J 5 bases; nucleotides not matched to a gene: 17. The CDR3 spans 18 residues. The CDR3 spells CASTARGVAGGGDNEQFF. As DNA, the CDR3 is TGTGCCAGCACCGCCCGGGGAGTAGCGGGAGGCGGGGACAATGAGCAGTTCTTC.

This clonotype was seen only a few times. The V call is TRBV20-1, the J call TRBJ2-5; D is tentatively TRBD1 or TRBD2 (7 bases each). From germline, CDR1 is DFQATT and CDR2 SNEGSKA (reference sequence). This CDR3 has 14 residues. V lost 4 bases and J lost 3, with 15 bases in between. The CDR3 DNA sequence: TGCAGTGCTACCAGGGGGGGTAGGGAAGAGACCCAGTACTTC. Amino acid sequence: CSATRGGREETQYF.

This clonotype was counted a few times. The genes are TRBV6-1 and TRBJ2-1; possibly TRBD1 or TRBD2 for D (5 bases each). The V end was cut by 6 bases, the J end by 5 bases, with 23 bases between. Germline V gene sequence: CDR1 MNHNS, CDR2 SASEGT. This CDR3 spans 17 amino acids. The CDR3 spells CASRVRDRRGVDNEQFF. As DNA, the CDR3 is TGTGCCAGCAGGGTCCGGGACCGGAGAGGCGTCGACAATGAGCAGTTCTTC.

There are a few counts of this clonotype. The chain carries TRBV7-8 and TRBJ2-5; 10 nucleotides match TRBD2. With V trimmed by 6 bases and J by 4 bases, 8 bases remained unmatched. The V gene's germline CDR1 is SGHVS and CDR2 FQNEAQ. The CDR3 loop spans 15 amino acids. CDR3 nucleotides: TGTGCCAGCAGTTCTAGCGGGAGAGACGGAGAGACCCAGTACTTC. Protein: CASSSSGRDGETQYF.

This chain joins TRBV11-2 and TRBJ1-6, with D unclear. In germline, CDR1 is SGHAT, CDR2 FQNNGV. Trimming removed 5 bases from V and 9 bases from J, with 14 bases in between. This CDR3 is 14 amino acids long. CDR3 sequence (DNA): TGTGCCAGCAGCGTACGGAGCCGAGCTTCACCCCTCCACTTT. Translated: CASSVRSRASPLHF.

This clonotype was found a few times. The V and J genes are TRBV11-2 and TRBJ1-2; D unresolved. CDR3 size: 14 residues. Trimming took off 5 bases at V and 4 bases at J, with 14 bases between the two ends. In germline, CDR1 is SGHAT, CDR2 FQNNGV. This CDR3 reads CASSPLGDGYGYTF. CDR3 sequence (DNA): TGTGCCAGCAGCCCCCTGGGTGATGGCTATGGCTACACCTTC.

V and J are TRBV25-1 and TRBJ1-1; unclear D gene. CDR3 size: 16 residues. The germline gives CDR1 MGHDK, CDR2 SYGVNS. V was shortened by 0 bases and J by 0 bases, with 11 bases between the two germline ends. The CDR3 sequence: CASSEYLGGLNTEAFF. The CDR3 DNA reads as TGTGCCAGCAGTGAATATCTTGGAGGCTTGAACACTGAAGCTTTCTTT. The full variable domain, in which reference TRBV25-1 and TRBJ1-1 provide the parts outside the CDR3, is EADIYQTPRYLVIGTGKKITLECSQTMGHDKMYWYQQDPGMELHLIHYSYGVNSTEKGDLSSESTVSRIRTEHFPLTLESARPSHTSQYLCASSEYLGGLNTEAFFGQGTRLTVV.

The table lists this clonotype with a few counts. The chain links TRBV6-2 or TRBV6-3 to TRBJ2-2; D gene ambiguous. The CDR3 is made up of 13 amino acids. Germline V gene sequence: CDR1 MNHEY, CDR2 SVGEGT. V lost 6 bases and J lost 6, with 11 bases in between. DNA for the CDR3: TGTGCCAGCAGCAGAGGTTCCTCCGGGGAGCTGTTTTTT. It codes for CASSRGSSGELFF.

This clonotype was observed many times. In DNA, the CDR3 is TGTGCCAGCAGCTTGGGACCGGGGTACGAGCAGTACTTC. This sequence encodes CASSLGPGYEQYF. V gene TRBV7-2 combines with J gene TRBJ2-7; possibly TRBD1 or TRBD2 for D (5 bases each). CDR3 length equals 13 residues. Germline CDR1 and CDR2: SGHTA and FQGNSA. Trimming shortened V by 3 bases and J by 4 bases, and 10 bases separated the two germline ends.

CDR3 nucleotides: TGTGCCAGCAGTTTATCCCTGACAGGTCTCAATCAGCCCCAGCATTTT. Residues: CASSLSLTGLNQPQHF. This chain joins TRBV27 and TRBJ1-5; tentatively, D is TRBD1 (6 bases). From germline, CDR1 is MNHEY and CDR2 SMNVEV (reference sequence). Trimming removed 0 bases at V and 3 bases at J, with 12 bases between. The CDR3 length is 16 residues.